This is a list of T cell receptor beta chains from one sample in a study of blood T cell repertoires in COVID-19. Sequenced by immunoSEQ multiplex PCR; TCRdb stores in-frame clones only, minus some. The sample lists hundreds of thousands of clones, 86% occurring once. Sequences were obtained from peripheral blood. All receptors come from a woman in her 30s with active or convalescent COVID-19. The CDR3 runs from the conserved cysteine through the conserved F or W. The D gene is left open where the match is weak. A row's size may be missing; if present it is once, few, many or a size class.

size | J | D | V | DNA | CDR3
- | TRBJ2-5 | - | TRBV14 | TGTGCCAGCAGCCCGGCGGCAGCGGAGACTCAAGAGACCCAGTACTTC | CASSPAAAETQETQYF
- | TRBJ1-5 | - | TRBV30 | TGTGCCTGGAGTGTAGACAGGAGTCCGGGTTATAGCAATCAGCCCCAGCATTTT | CAWSVDRSPGYSNQPQHF
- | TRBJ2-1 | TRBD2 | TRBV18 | TGTGCCAGCTCACTCGGACTAGCAACAATACCGGGCAATGAGCAGTTCTTC | CASSLGLATIPGNEQFF
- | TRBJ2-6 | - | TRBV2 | TGTGCCAGCACGGGGACTTCTGGGGCCAACGTCCTGACTTTC | CASTGTSGANVLTF
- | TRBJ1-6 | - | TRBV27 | TGTGCCAGCAGCCTTGTGTACTCCTATAATTCACCCCTCCACTTT | CASSLVYSYNSPLHF
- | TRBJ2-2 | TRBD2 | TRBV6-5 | TGTGCCATCTATGGGACTAGCGGGAACACCGGGGAGCTGTTTTTT | CAIYGTSGNTGELFF
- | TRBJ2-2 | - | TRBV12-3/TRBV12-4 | TGTGCCAGCAGGCCCGACACGATCGGGGAGCTGTTTTTT | CASRPDTIGELFF
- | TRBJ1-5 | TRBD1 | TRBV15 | TGTGCCACCAGCAGAGACGCCGGGACAGGGGGCGTGAGCAATCAGCCCCAGCATTTT | CATSRDAGTGGVSNQPQHF
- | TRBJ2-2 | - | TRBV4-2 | TGTGCCAGCAGCACCGGACTCTTGAACACCGGGGAGCTGTTTTTT | CASSTGLLNTGELFF
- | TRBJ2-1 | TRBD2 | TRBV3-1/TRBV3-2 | TGTGCCAGCAACAGCGGGGGGGCCCCCTACAATGAGCAGTTCTTC | CASNSGGAPYNEQFF
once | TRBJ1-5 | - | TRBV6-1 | TGTGCCAGCAGTGAGGGTGGAGACAGAATAAATCAGCCCCAGCATTTT | CASSEGGDRINQPQHF
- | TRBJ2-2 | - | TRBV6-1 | TGTGCCAGCAGTGAATTTGGAGACACCGGGGAGCTGTTTTTT | CASSEFGDTGELFF
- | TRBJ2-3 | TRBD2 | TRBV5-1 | TGCGCCAGCAGCCAACCCGCGGGACTAGGGGCCGCAGATACGCAGTATTTT | CASSQPAGLGAADTQYF
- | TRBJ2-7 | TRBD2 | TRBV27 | TGTGCCAGCAGGTCAGCGGGATACTACGAGCAGTACTTC | CASRSAGYYEQYF
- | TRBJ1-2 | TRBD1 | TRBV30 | TGTGCCTGGACCGGACAGGGCGAGGGCTACACCTTC | CAWTGQGEGYTF
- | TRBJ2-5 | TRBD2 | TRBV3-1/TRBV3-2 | TGTGCCAGCAGCCAGGGACTAGGGTACCAAGAGACCCAGTACTTC | CASSQGLGYQETQYF
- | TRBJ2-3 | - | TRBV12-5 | TGTGCTAGTGAAACCAGATCCCCTAGCACAGATACGCAGTATTTT | CASETRSPSTDTQYF
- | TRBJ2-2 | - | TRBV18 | TGTGCCAGCTCACCCGGACAGAGATACACCGGGGAGCTGTTTTTT | CASSPGQRYTGELFF
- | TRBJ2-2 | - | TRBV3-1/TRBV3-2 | TGTGCCAGCAGCCAAGATCTTATCCCCGGGGAGCTGTTTTTT | CASSQDLIPGELFF
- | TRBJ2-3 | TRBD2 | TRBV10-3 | TGTGCCATCAGTGGGCGGGAGGGCCCAGATACGCAGTATTTT | CAISGREGPDTQYF
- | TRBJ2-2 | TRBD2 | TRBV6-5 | TGTGCCAGCAGTTTGCGGGGGGATGACACCGGGGAGCTGTTTTTT | CASSLRGDDTGELFF
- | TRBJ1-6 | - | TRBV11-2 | TGTGCCAGCAGCTTAGGCCCGAGTCTTAATTCACCCCTCCACTTT | CASSLGPSLNSPLHF
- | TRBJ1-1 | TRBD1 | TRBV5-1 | TGCGCCAGCAGCTTATATCCGGGACAGGGGCGCATGAACACTGAAGCTTTCTTT | CASSLYPGQGRMNTEAFF
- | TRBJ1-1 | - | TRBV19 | TGTGCCAGCTCAGGGTGGGGAATGAACACTGAAGCTTTCTTT | CASSGWGMNTEAFF
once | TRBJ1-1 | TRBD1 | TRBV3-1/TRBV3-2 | TGTGCCAGCAGCCATCTAACAGGGGACCTGAACACTGAAGCTTTCTTT | CASSHLTGDLNTEAFF
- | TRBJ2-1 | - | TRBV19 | TGTGCCAGTAGCGGACAGCCCAATGAGCAGTTCTTC | CASSGQPNEQFF
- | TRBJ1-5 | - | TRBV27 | TGTGCCAGCAGCGCGGGACGGATCAATCAGCCCCAGCATTTT | CASSAGRINQPQHF
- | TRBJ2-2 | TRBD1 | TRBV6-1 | TGTGCCAGCGGTGCACCTCCGGGACAGAGGACCGGGGAGCTGTTTTTT | CASGAPPGQRTGELFF
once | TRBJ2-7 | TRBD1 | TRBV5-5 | TGTGCCAGCAGCGTTCCCGGGACAGGGGTCTACGAGCAGTACTTC | CASSVPGTGVYEQYF
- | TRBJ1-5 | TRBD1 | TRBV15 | TGTGCCACCAGCAGAGTTTCGGGACAGGGGGATCACTTTATGCGTCAGCCCCAGCATTTT | CATSRVSGQGDHFMRQPQHF
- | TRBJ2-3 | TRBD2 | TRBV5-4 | TGTGCCAGCAGCTCCCGAGAGATAGCGGGAGGGCCGCCAGATACGCAGTATTTT | CASSSREIAGGPPDTQYF
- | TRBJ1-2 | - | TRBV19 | TGTGCCAGTAGTATAGGCGCAGGGGCTAACTATGGCTACACCTTC | CASSIGAGANYGYTF
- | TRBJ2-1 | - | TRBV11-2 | TGTGCCAGCAGCCGACTAGAGCAGTTCTTC | CASSRLEQFF
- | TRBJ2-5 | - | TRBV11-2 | TGTGCCAGCAGCTTGGGACTGTTGCGAGAGACCCAGTACTTC | CASSLGLLRETQYF
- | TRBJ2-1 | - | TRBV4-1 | TGCGCCAGCAGCACCCGACAGTTTGGAGTCTCCTACAATGAGCAGTTCTTC | CASSTRQFGVSYNEQFF
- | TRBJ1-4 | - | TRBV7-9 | TGTGCCAGCACCCAGGACAAGGCAAAACTGTTTTTT | CASTQDKAKLFF
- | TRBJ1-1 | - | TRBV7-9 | TGTGCCAGCAGCTTCAGCCCCTACAGCGGGAACACTGAAGCTTTCTTT | CASSFSPYSGNTEAFF
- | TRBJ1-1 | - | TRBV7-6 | TGTGCCAGCAGCTTAGCCTCGGGGAAGACGAACACTGAAGCTTTCTTT | CASSLASGKTNTEAFF
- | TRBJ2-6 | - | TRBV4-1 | TGCGCCAGCAGCCAGGACTGGGGGCCTAGGGCCAACGTCCTGACTTTC | CASSQDWGPRANVLTF
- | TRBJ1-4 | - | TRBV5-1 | TGCGCCAGCAGCCCGAGACAGGACCTACATGCAACTAATGAAAAACTGTTTTTT | CASSPRQDLHATNEKLFF
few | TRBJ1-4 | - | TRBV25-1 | TGTGCCAGCAGTGAATGGGCAGGAAATGAAAAACTGTTTTTT | CASSEWAGNEKLFF
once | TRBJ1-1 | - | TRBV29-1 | TGCAGCGTTGCCCCCGTCGGGATACAGGAGGGGACTGAAGCTTTCTTT | CSVAPVGIQEGTEAFF
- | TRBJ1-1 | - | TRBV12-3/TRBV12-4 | TGTGCCAGCACCTTCGGGGAGTCCGATGGAGCTTTCTTT | CASTFGESDGAFF
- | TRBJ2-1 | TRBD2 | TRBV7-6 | TGTGCCAGCAGCTTACCCCACAGGCTAGCGGGGTACAATGAGCAGTTCTTC | CASSLPHRLAGYNEQFF
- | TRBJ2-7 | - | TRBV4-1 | TGCGCCAGCAGCCAAGATCCTCGAATGTCCCGGTCCTACGAGCAGTACTTC | CASSQDPRMSRSYEQYF
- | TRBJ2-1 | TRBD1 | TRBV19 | TGTGCCAGTAGCCGACAGGGTCAAGTTTATGAGCAGTTCTTC | CASSRQGQVYEQFF
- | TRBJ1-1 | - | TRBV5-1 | TGCGCCAGCAGCTTGCAAAGAGGGTGGGGTGAAGCTTTCTTT | CASSLQRGWGEAFF
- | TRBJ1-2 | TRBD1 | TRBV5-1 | TGCGCCAGCAGCGGATGGACAGGCTATGGCTACACCTTC | CASSGWTGYGYTF
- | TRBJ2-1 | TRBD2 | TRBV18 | TGTGCCAGCTCTCGAACGGGGGGCTCCTACAATGAGCAGTTCTTC | CASSRTGGSYNEQFF
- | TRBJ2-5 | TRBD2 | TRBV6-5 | TGTGCCAGCAGCCATCGGGGGGGCGGAGAGACCCAGTACTTC | CASSHRGGGETQYF
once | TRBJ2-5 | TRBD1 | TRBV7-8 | TGTGCCAGCAGCGGAAGACAGGGATTTAAAGAGACCCAGTACTTC | CASSGRQGFKETQYF
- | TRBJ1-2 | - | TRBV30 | TGTGCCTGGAGTGTAGGCGGTGGCTACACCTTC | CAWSVGGGYTF
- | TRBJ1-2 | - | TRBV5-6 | TGTGCCAGCAGCTTGGCAGGGGATCTTGGCTACACCTTC | CASSLAGDLGYTF
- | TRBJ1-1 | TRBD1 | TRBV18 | TGTGCCAGCTCACCTCAGGGGGACAACACTGAAGCTTTCTTT | CASSPQGDNTEAFF